This T cell receptor (beta chain) was retrieved from a study of shared clonotypes between healthy human individuals. Turning to the study itself: Per donor, three plates held CD4 naive cells, three held CD4 memory, two held CD8 naive and one held CD8 memory. Study-wide findings and caveats: Represented diversity (both genetic and exposure-history) was limited by the small number of donors.

This clone was found once. Its target is not known. Using immunoSEQ multiplex PCR, the repertoire was profiled, and TCRdb retains in-frame clones only, with some absent. The data contain about 980,000 clones, around 80% of them seen just once; the ten biggest clones take up around 1.5%. This clonotype originated in a man younger than 35 in good health. Sequencing was done on a sample of memory CD4+ T cells sorted from blood. Sample subset: CD45RA-negative fraction.

The CDR3 region has the DNA TGTGCCAGCAGTGAAGCGCGACAGGGCAATCAGCCCCAGCATTTT. Amino acid sequence: CASSEARQGNQPQHF. The rearrangement links TRBV6-1 to TRBJ1-5, with D perhaps matching TRBD1 (6 bases). Between the trimmed V and J ends, which lost 0 bases and 2 bases, there was a span of 8 bases. The CDR3 is 15 residues long. Germline V gene data show CDR1 as MNHNS and CDR2 as SASEGT.